In its sample, the clone carrying this T cell receptor beta chain was seen many times. Its antigen is undetermined. TCRdb reprocessed the 5' RACE reads with MiXCR, giving one entry per CDR3 protein. Of about 220,000 distinct CDR3 sequences listed, around 6.6% are singletons. This sample was included in a study of CD8 T cells in ankylosing spondylitis. J lost 3 bases, V lost 2 bases, and 9 bases had no gene match. CDR3 length: 18 amino acids. The germline V gene has CDR1 MNHEY and CDR2 SVGEGT. Broader study findings: For ankylosing spondylitis blood, a TCR beta motif of about eight highly homologous variants appeared characteristic. Matched ankylosing spondylitis synovial fluid reportedly contained a significantly enriched population of disease-linked clones.

The clonotype was recovered from a male donor with ankylosing spondylitis. This rearrangement joins TRBV6-2 or TRBV6-3 to TRBJ2-2; 10 positions agree with TRBD2. Sequencing was performed on blood, either unsorted or a sorted T cell fraction (not recorded which). The CDR3: CASSYTEREGRYTGELFF. In nucleotides, the CDR3 is TGTGCCAGCAGTTACACCGAGCGGGAGGGCAGGTACACCGGGGAGCTGTTTTTT.